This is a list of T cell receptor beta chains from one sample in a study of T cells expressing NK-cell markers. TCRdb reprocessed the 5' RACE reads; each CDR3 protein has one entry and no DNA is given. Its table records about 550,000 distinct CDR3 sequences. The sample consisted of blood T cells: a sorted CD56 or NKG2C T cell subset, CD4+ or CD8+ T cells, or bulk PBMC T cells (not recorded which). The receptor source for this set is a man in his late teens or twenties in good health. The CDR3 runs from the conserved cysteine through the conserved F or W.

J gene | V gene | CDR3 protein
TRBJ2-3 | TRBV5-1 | CASSLGLERYF
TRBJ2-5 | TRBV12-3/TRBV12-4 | CASSLTGPTVPETQYF
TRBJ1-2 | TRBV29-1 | CSAAADYGYTF
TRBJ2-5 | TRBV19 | CASSMVTGGLQETQYF
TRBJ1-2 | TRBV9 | CASSVELGGYTF
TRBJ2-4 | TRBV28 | CASSLSRYRDREVRAKNIQYF
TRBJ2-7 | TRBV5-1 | CASSFPVPDEQYF
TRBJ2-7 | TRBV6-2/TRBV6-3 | CASSYSPRGGRPYEQYF
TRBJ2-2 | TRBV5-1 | CASSLAVLATNTGELFF
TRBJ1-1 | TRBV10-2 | CASHISTGIATEAFF
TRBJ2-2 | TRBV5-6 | CASSFIQTNTGELFF
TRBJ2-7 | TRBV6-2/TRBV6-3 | CASTLQRERYEQYF
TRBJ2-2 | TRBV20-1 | CSARGQGISGQSGELFF
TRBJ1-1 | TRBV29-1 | CSVVGQAAEAFF
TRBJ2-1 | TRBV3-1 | CASSRFTSGAYNEQFF
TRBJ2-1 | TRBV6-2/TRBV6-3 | CASSYDGLTEQFF
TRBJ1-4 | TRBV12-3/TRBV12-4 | CASARQLNEKLFF
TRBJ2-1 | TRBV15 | CATSRDGGYAGDEQFF
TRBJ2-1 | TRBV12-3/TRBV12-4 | CASSLLEREGRKQFF
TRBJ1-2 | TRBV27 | CASSLDPHTVGYTF
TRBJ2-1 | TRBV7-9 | CASSPLYSGTLNEQFF
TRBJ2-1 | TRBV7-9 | CASSSKSPPYNEQFF
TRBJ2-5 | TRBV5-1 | CASTKGTSGTQETQYF
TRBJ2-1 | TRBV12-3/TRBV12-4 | CASSQQGPSSYNEQFF
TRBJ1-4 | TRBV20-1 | CSARDSGPGGATNEKLFF
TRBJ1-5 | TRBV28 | CASSSDRSINQPQHF
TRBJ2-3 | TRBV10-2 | CASSLVSQFTDTQYF
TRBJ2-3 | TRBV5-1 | CASSLEVGLTDTQYF
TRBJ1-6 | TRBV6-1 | CASSEDTDNSPLHF
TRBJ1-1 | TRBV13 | CASSPGFGVLANTEAFF
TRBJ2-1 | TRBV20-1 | CSAPASGPSSYNEQFF
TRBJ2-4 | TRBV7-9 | CASSSVGTGEDIQYF
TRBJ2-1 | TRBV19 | CASSPRDRLLLVNEQFF
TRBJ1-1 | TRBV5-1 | CASSFPRGRDSEAFF
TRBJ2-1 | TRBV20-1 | CSAKLMGLNYNEQFF
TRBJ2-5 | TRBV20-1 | CSARDQRANRETQYF
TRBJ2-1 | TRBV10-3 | CATRGASGDNEQFF
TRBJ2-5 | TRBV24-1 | CATSDLGSGSETQYF
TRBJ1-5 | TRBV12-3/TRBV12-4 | CASSPHAAGNQPQHF
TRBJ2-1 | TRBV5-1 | CASSLEGSGRANEQFF
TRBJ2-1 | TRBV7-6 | CASSLETAGVVNEQFF
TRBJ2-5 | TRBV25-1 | CASSEFTGYQETQYF
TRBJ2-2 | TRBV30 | CAWSVLRTGLLSGELFF